A single sample is the source of the 17 T cell receptor beta chains below, sequenced in a study of blood T cells in healthy people across ages. A second PCR, run for roughly 7 to 11 cycles, used a sample-barcoded 5' primer plus a J-beta primer mix. TCRdb redid the calling of the 5' RACE reads with MiXCR, one entry per CDR3 protein. The table has more than 800,000 distinct CDR3 sequences, 40% to 45% seen once. The sequencing sample was made of blood. These receptor sequences come from a woman aged 55-70 years in good health.

In its sample, this clonotype was seen a few times. The V call is TRBV5-5, the J call TRBJ2-4, with D possibly being TRBD1 or TRBD2 (6 bases each). Germline CDR1 and CDR2: SGHKS and YYEKEE (reference sequence). This CDR3 is 14 amino acids long. Trimming took off 6 bases at V and 6 bases at J, with 16 bases between the two ends. As DNA, the CDR3 is TGTGCCAGCACCACGACCGGGGGCCCAAACATTCAGTACTTC. Amino acid sequence: CASTTTGGPNIQYF.

V is TRBV29-1 and J is TRBJ2-5; D is perhaps TRBD2 (5 bases). Germline lookup yields CDR1 SQVTM and CDR2 ANQGSEA. This CDR3 contains 15 residues. Trimming stripped 5 bases from V and 7 bases from J, with 23 bases between. The DNA of the CDR3 is TGCAGCGTTCCCTCCCAGCGGCCGAAGTCGGGGACCCAGTACTTC. Its translation: CSVPSQRPKSGTQYF. The full variable domain, rest sourced from reference TRBV29-1 and TRBJ2-5, is SAVISQKPSRDICQRGTSLTIQCQVDSQVTMMFWYRQQPGQSLTLIATANQGSEATYESGFVIDKFPISRPNLTFSTLTVSNMSPEDSSIYLCSVPSQRPKSGTQYFGPGTRLLVL.

J is TRBJ2-3 and V is TRBV13; 7 bases match TRBD1. This CDR3 contains 14 residues. V lost 5 bases to trimming and J lost 4 bases; unmatched junction nucleotides: 6. Germline lookup yields CDR1 PRHDT and CDR2 FYEKMQ (reference sequence). CDR3 protein: CASSPCGQADTQYF. DNA for the CDR3: TGTGCCAGCAGCCCGTGCGGACAGGCAGATACGCAGTATTTT. Full variable domain (outside the CDR3, taken from reference TRBV13 and TRBJ2-3): AAGVIQSPRHLIKEKRETATLKCYPIPRHDTVYWYQQGPGQDPQFLISFYEKMQSDKGSIPDRFSAQQFSDYHSELNMSSLELGDSALYFCASSPCGQADTQYFGPGTRLTVL.

The gene calls are TRBV20-1 and TRBJ2-4, with D maybe TRBD2 (5 bases). The V and J ends lost 7 bases and 1 base respectively, with 14 bases between them. There are 14 residues in the CDR3. Germline loops: CDR1 DFQATT, CDR2 SNEGSKA (reference sequence). The CDR3 DNA sequence: TGCAGTGTCGAACCGAGGGCGGCCAAAAACATTCAGTACTTC. Its protein is CSVEPRAAKNIQYF.

This clonotype was seen only a few times. The chain uses TRBV28 and TRBJ2-7, with D possibly TRBD1 on 7 matching bases. Trimming took 1 base from V and 1 from J, leaving 17 bases between them. CDR3 length equals 17 residues. Looked up from germline, CDR1 is MDHEN and CDR2 is SYDVKM. The DNA for the CDR3 is TGTGCCAGCAGTTTATTCACCCGGGGGACAGCATCCTACGAGCAGTACTTC. Translating gives CASSLFTRGTASYEQYF.

V gene TRBV20-1 combines with J gene TRBJ2-1; no firm D call. Germline values: CDR1 DFQATT, CDR2 SNEGSKA (reference sequence). Trimming removed 1 base at V and 4 bases at J, with 11 bases between. CDR3 length: 14 amino acids. Written as DNA, the CDR3 is TGCAGTGCTAGAGTGGCGATACTATACAATGAGCAGTTCTTC. It specifies CSARVAILYNEQFF.

This clonotype was seen only once. J is TRBJ2-2 and V is TRBV11-1; TRBD1 matches 10 bases. V shed 3 bases and J 7 bases; nucleotides not matched to a gene: 26. The CDR3 is made up of 22 amino acids. Per germline, CDR1 SGHAT and CDR2 FQDESV (reference sequence). The CDR3 loop reads CASSFRRDRGPHRPGSGGELFF. Written as DNA, the CDR3 is TGTGCCAGCAGCTTTCGTAGAGACAGGGGGCCTCACCGTCCCGGTTCAGGCGGGGAGCTGTTTTTT.

This clonotype was seen a handful of times. The gene calls are TRBV28 and TRBJ2-3; TRBD2 matches 15 bases. Germline CDR1 is MDHEN and CDR2 is SYDVKM. After removal of 4 bases from V and 11 bases from J, the junction contained 10 bases not matched to a gene. This CDR3 is 16 amino acids long. The CDR3 loop is CASSSPGLAGGQVQYF. In DNA form, the CDR3 reads TGTGCCAGCAGTTCACCCGGACTAGCGGGGGGGCAGGTGCAGTATTTT.

Ten or more counts support this clonotype. The chain carries TRBV20-1 and TRBJ2-7, with D unresolved. V was clipped by 4 bases and J by 0 bases, with 7 bases between them. The CDR3 is 12 residues long. The germline CDR1 and CDR2 sequences are DFQATT and SNEGSKA (reference sequence). CDR3 nucleotide sequence: TGCAGTGCTATCAGGAGCTCCTACGAGCAGTACTTC. It is translated as CSAIRSSYEQYF.

V gene TRBV5-1 combines with J gene TRBJ2-3; 8 bases line up with TRBD2. CDR3 length: 19 amino acids. CDR1 SGHRS and CDR2 YFSETQ come from the germline V gene. V gave up 4 bases and J gave up 3 bases; unmatched junction bases: 19. The CDR3 loop reads CASSPRSRRAGDGTDTQYF. CDR3 nucleotides: TGCGCCAGCAGCCCCCGATCTCGACGAGCGGGAGACGGTACAGATACGCAGTATTTT.

This clonotype showed up just a few times. The chain employs TRBV13 and TRBJ2-5; the match to TRBD2 covers 8 bases. The germline V gene has CDR1 PRHDT and CDR2 FYEKMQ (reference sequence). V gave up 5 bases and J gave up 5 bases; unmatched junction bases: 7. The CDR3 loop spans 14 amino acids. The DNA of the CDR3 is TGTGCCAGCAGCACCAGCGGGGGTTACGAGACCCAGTACTTC. This encodes CASSTSGGYETQYF.

This clonotype appeared a few times. The chain joins TRBV28 to TRBJ2-5, with D tentatively TRBD1 or TRBD2 (6 bases each). V lost 3 bases and J lost 3, with 14 bases in between. Per the germline V gene, CDR1 is MDHEN and CDR2 is SYDVKM. CDR3 length: 15 amino acids. The CDR3 DNA reads as TGTGCCAGCAGTTTGGGTCCAAGGGGGGAAGAGACCCAGTACTTC. Encoded protein: CASSLGPRGEETQYF.

The J gene is TRBJ1-1, the V gene TRBV9; possibly TRBD1 for D (5 bases). The CDR3 sequence is 14 residues long. Germline CDR1 and CDR2: SGDLS and YYNGEE. The V end lost 7 bases, the J end lost 0 bases, and 13 bases lay between the germline ends. The CDR3, as DNA: TGTGCCAGCTCTCATGAGGGGATGAACACTGAAGCTTTCTTT. Its protein is CASSHEGMNTEAFF.

The chain has TRBV20-1 and TRBJ1-5, with D hard to call. Trimming took 1 base from V and 11 from J, leaving 9 bases between them. CDR1 DFQATT and CDR2 SNEGSKA come from the germline V gene (reference sequence). This CDR3 contains 11 residues. CDR3 sequence: CSARAKGAQHF. The CDR3 DNA follows: TGCAGTGCTAGAGCGAAGGGAGCCCAGCATTTT.

This clonotype was seen a handful of times. The chain recombines TRBV7-9 with TRBJ2-7, with no clear D. CDR1 is SEHNR, CDR2 FQNEAQ, per germline (reference sequence). Between the trimmed V and J ends, which lost 1 base and 1 base, there was a span of 11 bases. The CDR3 extends over 15 amino acids. CDR3 bases: TGTGCCAGCAGCTTAGAGGCCGCCCCTTCCTACGAGCAGTACTTC. This codes for CASSLEAAPSYEQYF.

J is TRBJ1-3 and V is TRBV27; 7 nucleotides agree with TRBD1. The CDR3 spans 17 residues. The V gene's germline CDR1 is MNHEY and CDR2 SMNVEV (reference sequence). Trimming at V came to 3 bases and at J to 2 bases, leaving 10 bases not matched to a gene. The CDR3 loop reads CASSFRGQMLPGNTIYF. The CDR3 DNA reads TGTGCCAGCAGTTTCCGGGGACAGATGTTACCTGGAAACACCATATATTTT.

This clonotype has only a few counts. J is TRBJ2-3 and V is TRBV10-3, with D possibly being TRBD1 (6 bases). The CDR3 runs 15 residues. In germline, CDR1 is ENHRY, CDR2 SYGVKD. Trimming removed 8 bases at V and 0 bases at J, with 15 bases between. As DNA, the CDR3 is TGTGCCATCGGTCGCGGCAGGGGAAGCACAGATACGCAGTATTTT. Protein sequence: CAIGRGRGSTDTQYF.